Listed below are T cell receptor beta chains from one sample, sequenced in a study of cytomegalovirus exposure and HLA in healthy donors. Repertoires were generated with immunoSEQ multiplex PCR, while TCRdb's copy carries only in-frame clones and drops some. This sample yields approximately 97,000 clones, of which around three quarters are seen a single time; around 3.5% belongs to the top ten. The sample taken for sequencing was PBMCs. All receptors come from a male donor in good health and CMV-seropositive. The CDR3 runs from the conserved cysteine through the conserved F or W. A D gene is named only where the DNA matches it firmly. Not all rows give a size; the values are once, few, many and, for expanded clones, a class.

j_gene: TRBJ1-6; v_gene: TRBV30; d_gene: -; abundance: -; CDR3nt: TGTGCCTGGAAGGCAGGGGCTGGTTCACCCCTCCACTTT; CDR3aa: CAWKAGAGSPLHF
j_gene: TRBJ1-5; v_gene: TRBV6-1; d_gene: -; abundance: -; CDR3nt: TGTGCCAGCAGTGAAGGGACAGCCAACGATCAGCCCCAGCATTTT; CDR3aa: CASSEGTANDQPQHF
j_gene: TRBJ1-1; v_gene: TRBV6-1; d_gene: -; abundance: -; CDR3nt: TGTGCCAGCAGCCAGGGGATTTTAAGGACTGAAGCTTTCTTT; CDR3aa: CASSQGILRTEAFF
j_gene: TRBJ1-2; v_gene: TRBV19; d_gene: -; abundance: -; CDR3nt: TGTGCCAGTAGTACCCGTAATCGCTATGGCTACACCTTC; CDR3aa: CASSTRNRYGYTF
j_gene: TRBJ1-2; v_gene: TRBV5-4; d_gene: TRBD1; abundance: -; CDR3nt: TGTGCCAGCAGCTTGAAGAGGGGGCGCAGCTATGGCTACACCTTC; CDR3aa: CASSLKRGRSYGYTF
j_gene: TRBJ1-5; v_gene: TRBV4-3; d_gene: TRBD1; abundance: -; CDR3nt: TGCGCCAGCAGCCGGGACAGGGGAAGTCAGCCCCAGCATTTT; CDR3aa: CASSRDRGSQPQHF
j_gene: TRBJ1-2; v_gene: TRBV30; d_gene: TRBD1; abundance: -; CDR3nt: TGTGCCTGGAGACCGACAGGGGGCGGCTACACCTTC; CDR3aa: CAWRPTGGGYTF
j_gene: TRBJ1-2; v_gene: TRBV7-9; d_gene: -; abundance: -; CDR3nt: TGTGCCAGCAGCTTAGGTCTCAGGGCTCTCACCTATGGCTACACCTTC; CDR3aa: CASSLGLRALTYGYTF
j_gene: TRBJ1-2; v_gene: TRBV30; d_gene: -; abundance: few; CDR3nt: TGTGCCTGGAGTGTTTTCTCGAACTATGGCTACACCTTC; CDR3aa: CAWSVFSNYGYTF
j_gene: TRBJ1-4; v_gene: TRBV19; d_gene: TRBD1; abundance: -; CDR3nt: TGTGCCAGTAGTCCGCAGGGGGTTACTAATGAAAAACTGTTTTTT; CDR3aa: CASSPQGVTNEKLFF